A single TCR beta chain is shown here with its context. The data derive from a study of OX40 agonist ivuxolimab in advanced cancers. In the study overall: Every patient in dose escalation had hepatocellular carcinoma, melanoma, renal cell or head and neck cancer. Prior anti-PD-1, anti-PD-L1 or anti-CTLA-4 therapy did not bar entry, and 40% had some.

Clones were read by immunoSEQ multiplex PCR, and TCRdb kept only the in-frame ones, dropping some. The repertoire has 17,000 or so clones, 80% of them found once; the top ten carry around 24%. Systemic immunosuppression or a history of autoimmune disease excluded patients. V lost 0 bases and J lost 7; bases outside the gene matches: 1. Germline CDR1 is SGHRS and CDR2 is YFSETQ. CDR3 length: 12 residues. The rearrangement links TRBV5-1 to TRBJ2-7; 7 nucleotides align to TRBD2. Sequencing used CD4+ or CD8+ T cells sorted from blood, obtained in a trial of the OX40 agonist ivuxolimab. The sequence was obtained from an adult with an advanced solid tumor such as melanoma, head and neck, liver or kidney cancer. CDR3 nucleotides: TGCGCCAGCAGCTTGGACGGGGGGGAGCAGTACTTC. This gives the protein CASSLDGGEQYF.